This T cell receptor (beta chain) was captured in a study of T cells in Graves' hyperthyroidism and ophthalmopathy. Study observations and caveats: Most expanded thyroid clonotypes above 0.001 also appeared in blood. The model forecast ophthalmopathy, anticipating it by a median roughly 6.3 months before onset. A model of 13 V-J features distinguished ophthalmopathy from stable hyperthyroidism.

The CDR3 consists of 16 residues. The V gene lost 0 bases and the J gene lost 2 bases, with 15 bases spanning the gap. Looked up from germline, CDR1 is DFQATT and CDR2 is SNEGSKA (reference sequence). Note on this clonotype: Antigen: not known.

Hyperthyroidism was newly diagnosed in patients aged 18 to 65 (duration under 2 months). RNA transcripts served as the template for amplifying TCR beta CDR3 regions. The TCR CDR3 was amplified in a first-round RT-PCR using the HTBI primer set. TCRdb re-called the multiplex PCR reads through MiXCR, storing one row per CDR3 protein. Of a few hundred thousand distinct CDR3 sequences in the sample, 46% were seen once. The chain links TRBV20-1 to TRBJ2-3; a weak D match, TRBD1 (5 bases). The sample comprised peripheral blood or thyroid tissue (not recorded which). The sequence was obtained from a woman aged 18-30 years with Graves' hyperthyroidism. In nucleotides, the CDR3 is TGCAGTGCTAGAGATCTACAGGTGGCCATCACAGATACGCAGTATTTT. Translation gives CSARDLQVAITDTQYF.